The rows below give T cell receptor beta chains drawn from one sample of a study of molecular identifiers for immune sequencing clone quantification. TCRdb fed the PCR reads into MiXCR, producing one record per CDR3 protein. The sample carries 100,000 or so distinct CDR3 sequences, roughly a third recorded once. Source material: naive CD8+ T cells from blood, with Jurkat cell RNA spiked in. The receptors derive from a human donor in good health. Some libraries in this study had Jurkat cell RNA spiked in. The CDR3 runs from the conserved cysteine through the conserved F or W. The D gene is left open where the match is weak. The size field is filled for only some rows; it gives once, few, many or a size class.

J	V	size	D	DNA	CDR3
TRBJ1-1	TRBV7-2	few	.	TGTGCCAGCAGCTTAGAGCCCCAGCGATTGAACACTGAAGCTTTCTTT	CASSLEPQRLNTEAFF
TRBJ2-1	TRBV4-2	.	TRBD2	TGTGCCAGCAGCTTGCTAGCGGGAGGCGGCAATGCGCAGTTCTTC	CASSLLAGGGNAQFF
TRBJ2-7	TRBV5-6	.	.	TGTGCCAGCAGCTTGGCCAGCGGTCTCTACGAGCAGTACTTC	CASSLASGLYEQYF
TRBJ2-1	TRBV19	.	.	TGTGCCAGTAGCGAGAGTTATCGACATGAGCAGTTCTTC	CASSESYRHEQFF
TRBJ2-5	TRBV27	.	TRBD2	TGTGCCAGCAGTTTATCAAGCGGGAGGGCCCGAGAGACCCAGTACTTC	CASSLSSGRARETQYF
TRBJ1-2	TRBV20-1	many	.	TGCAGTGCTAAGTTAGTGGCAGCTCACTATGGCTACACCTTC	CSAKLVAAHYGYTF
TRBJ2-3	TRBV27	.	.	TGTGCCAGCAGTTGGACTGTCTCTAGCACAGATACGCAGTATTTT	CASSWTVSSTDTQYF
TRBJ2-2	TRBV29-1	.	.	TGCAGCGCTGGGGGAGGGGAGCTGTTTTTT	CSAGGGELFF
TRBJ2-5	TRBV11-2	few	TRBD1	TGTGCCAGCAGCGCGGGGGACAGGGTTTCGGAGACCCAGTACTTC	CASSAGDRVSETQYF
TRBJ2-4	TRBV6-5	many	.	TGTGCCAGCAGACCGGACCCTCTCGGAAACATTCAGTACTTC	CASRPDPLGNIQYF
TRBJ2-2	TRBV6-2/TRBV6-3	few	.	TGTGCCAGCAGTCGGGTCCGTCAGCGGGTGAACACCGGGGAGCTGTTTTTT	CASSRVRQRVNTGELFF
TRBJ2-7	TRBV20-1	few	TRBD2	TGCAGTGCTAGACTAGCGGCCTACGAGCAGTACTTC	CSARLAAYEQYF
TRBJ2-1	TRBV3-1	few	.	TGTGCCAGCAGCCAAGGAACAAGTAACACCCTATACAATGAGCAGTTCTTC	CASSQGTSNTLYNEQFF
TRBJ2-6	TRBV7-9	.	.	TGTGCCAGCAGCTCCCCTCCGGAGTCTGGGGCCAACGTCCTGACTTTC	CASSSPPESGANVLTF
TRBJ1-5	TRBV2	.	TRBD1	TGTGCCAGCAGTTCCCTCGACAGGGGAAATCAGCCCCAGCATTTT	CASSSLDRGNQPQHF
TRBJ2-4	TRBV9	many	.	TGTGCCAGCAGCGTAGGCAGGGAGAGCAAAAACATTCAGTACTTC	CASSVGRESKNIQYF
TRBJ2-2	TRBV27	.	TRBD1	TGTGCCAGCAGTTTCGACAGGGGCACCGGGGAGCTGTTTTTT	CASSFDRGTGELFF
TRBJ2-1	TRBV9	.	TRBD2	TGTGCCAGCAGCGTAGGAGGGAGGGTGAATGAGCAGTTCTTC	CASSVGGRVNEQFF
TRBJ1-5	TRBV7-9	.	TRBD1	TGTGCCAGCAGCGATGGGACAGCCAATCAGCCCCAGCATTTT	CASSDGTANQPQHF
TRBJ2-3	TRBV13	.	.	TGTGCCAGCAGCTTTGGCTTTGATACGCAGTATTTT	CASSFGFDTQYF
TRBJ1-1	TRBV3-1	many	.	TGTGCCAGCAGCCAAGACCCAGCCCGCGCTGAAGCTTTCTTT	CASSQDPARAEAFF
TRBJ2-7	TRBV4-3	once	.	TGCTCCAGCAGCCAAGATTCAGGGGTTGGTTGGGGGCAGTACTTC	CSSSQDSGVGWGQYF
TRBJ1-5	TRBV25-1	few	.	TGTGCCAGCAGTGAGCCGGGTCAATATCAGCCCCAGCATTTT	CASSEPGQYQPQHF
TRBJ2-7	TRBV28	many	.	TGTGCCAGCAGTTTTTTGGGGGTCGAGCAGTACTTC	CASSFLGVEQYF
TRBJ2-7	TRBV21-1	many	.	TGTGCCAGCAGCAAAGGACACCCGAGGGGGACAAGCTACGAGCAGTACTTC	CASSKGHPRGTSYEQYF
TRBJ2-1	TRBV6-5	few	.	TGTGCCAGCAGTTTAGTCTCGGTGGGCCCCCTTGAGCAGTTCTTC	CASSLVSVGPLEQFF
TRBJ2-5	TRBV4-3	many	.	TGCGCCAGCAGCCAAGATTTTACAGAAGAGACCCAGTACTTC	CASSQDFTEETQYF
TRBJ2-3	TRBV12-3/TRBV12-4	.	.	TGTGCCAGCAGTACAAAGCGGGGCACAGATACGCAGTATTTT	CASSTKRGTDTQYF
TRBJ2-1	TRBV2	few	.	TGTGCCAGCAGAAACAATGAGCAGTTCTTC	CASRNNEQFF
TRBJ2-7	TRBV20-1	.	.	TGCAGTGCTCCCTTGGGTGGGCGGGGAGCCGAGCAGTACTTC	CSAPLGGRGAEQYF
TRBJ2-1	TRBV19	.	TRBD1	TGTGCCAGTAGTATACCCGGGACAGGGTACAATGAGCAGTTCTTC	CASSIPGTGYNEQFF
TRBJ2-5	TRBV11-2	.	.	TGTGCCAGCAGCTTAGTTACTAGCAACCAAGAGACCCAGTACTTC	CASSLVTSNQETQYF
TRBJ2-2	TRBV6-1	few	TRBD2	TGTGCCAGCGGGATCGGGACTAGGAACACCGGGGAGCTGTTTTTT	CASGIGTRNTGELFF
TRBJ1-1	TRBV20-1	many	.	TGCAGCGTGCCCCAACAAAGCTGGACTGAAGCTTTCTTT	CSVPQQSWTEAFF
TRBJ1-1	TRBV20-1	many	TRBD1	TGCAGTGCTAGGCTCCGGGACAGGGGCACTGAAGCTTTCTTT	CSARLRDRGTEAFF
TRBJ2-3	TRBV7-9	few	.	TGTGCCGGCGGAGATACGCAGTATTTT	CAGGDTQYF
TRBJ2-7	TRBV6-5	.	TRBD2	TGTGCCAGCACAAGTGGTAGCGGGAGATCCCTCGAGCAGTACTTC	CASTSGSGRSLEQYF